The clone carrying this T cell receptor (beta chain) was detected only a few times. Using a J-beta primer mix together with a sample-barcoded 5' primer, a second PCR was run for roughly 6 to 11 cycles. Each TCR beta cDNA got a 12-nucleotide random molecular identifier. From the 5' RACE reads, TCRdb called clonotypes with MiXCR, one entry per CDR3 protein. The sample shows 650,000 to 700,000 distinct CDR3 sequences, more than 45% of them seen only once. This entry is derived from a study of blood T cells in healthy people across ages. The study recruited healthy Caucasian donors from Russia who were aged about 6 to 100. Germline lookup yields CDR1 SGHRS and CDR2 YFSETQ. J gave up 2 bases and V 2 bases, and 7 bases lay outside the gene matches. There are 15 residues in the CDR3.

The TCR sequence derives from an elderly woman in good health. Sample: blood. The chain carries TRBV5-1 and TRBJ2-7; 7 bases match TRBD1. CDR3 sequence (DNA): TGCGCCAGCAGCTTAGGGACAGCGCTCCCCTACGAGCAGTACTTC. Translating it yields CASSLGTALPYEQYF.